The next 3 T cell receptor beta chains were all read from a single sample in a study of response to subunit inactivated influenza vaccine. TCRdb independently ran MiXCR on the RT-PCR reads; one entry per CDR3 protein. The sample gives hundreds of thousands of distinct CDR3 sequences, roughly 27% of which show up once; approximately 2% is in the top ten. This specimen was CD4+ T cells sorted from PBMCs, taken roughly 5 days after vaccination. All receptors derive from a man aged 45 to 65 who received an inactivated influenza vaccine.

The chain employs TRBV7-8 and TRBJ1-3; 11 bases map to TRBD1. Germline CDR1 SGHVS, CDR2 FQNEAQ. J was trimmed by 8 bases and V by 0 bases; bases with no gene match: 6. The CDR3 runs 16 residues. CDR3 nucleotide sequence: TGTGCCAGCAGCTTAGCACGCTGGGACAGGGGGGACACCATATATTTT. This codes for CASSLARWDRGDTIYF.

The chain employs TRBV3-1 and TRBJ2-1; TRBD2 aligns across 9 bases. CDR1 LGHDT and CDR2 YNNKEL come from the germline V gene (reference sequence). J was trimmed by 9 bases and V by 6 bases; bases with no gene match: 3. The length of the CDR3 is 12 residues. The CDR3 DNA reads as TGTGCCAGCAGGCTAGCGGGAAGTGAGCAGTTCTTC. It encodes CASRLAGSEQFF.

The chain carries TRBV4-3 and TRBJ2-5, with 8 bases matching TRBD2. J gave up 4 bases and V 1 base, and 11 bases lay outside the gene matches. Germline values: CDR1 LGHNA, CDR2 YSLEER. CDR3 length: 17 amino acids. The CDR3 bases are TGCGCCAGCAGCCAAGGGAGGGTCGGGAGGGCTGTAGAGACCCAGTACTTC. This gives the protein CASSQGRVGRAVETQYF.